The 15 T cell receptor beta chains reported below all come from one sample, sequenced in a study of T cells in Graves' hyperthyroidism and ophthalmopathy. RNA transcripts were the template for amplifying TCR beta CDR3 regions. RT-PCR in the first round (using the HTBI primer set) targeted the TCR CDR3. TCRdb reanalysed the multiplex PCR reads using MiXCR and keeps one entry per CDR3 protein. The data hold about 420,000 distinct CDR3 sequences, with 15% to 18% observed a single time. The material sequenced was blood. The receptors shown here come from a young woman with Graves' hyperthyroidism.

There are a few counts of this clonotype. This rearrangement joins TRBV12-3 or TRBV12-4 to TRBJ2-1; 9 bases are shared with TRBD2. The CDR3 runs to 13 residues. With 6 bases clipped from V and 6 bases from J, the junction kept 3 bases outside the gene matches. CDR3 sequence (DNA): TGTGCCAGCAGGGCGACTAGCGGCAATGAGCAGTTCTTC. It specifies CASRATSGNEQFF.

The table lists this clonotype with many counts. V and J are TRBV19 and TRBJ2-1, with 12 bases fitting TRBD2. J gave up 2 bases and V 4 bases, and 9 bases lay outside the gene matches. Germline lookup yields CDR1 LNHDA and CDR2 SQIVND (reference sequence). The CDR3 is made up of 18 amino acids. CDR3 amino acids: CASSTSGRVLLTYNEQFF. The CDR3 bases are TGTGCCAGTAGTACTAGCGGGAGGGTCCTCCTTACCTACAATGAGCAGTTCTTC.

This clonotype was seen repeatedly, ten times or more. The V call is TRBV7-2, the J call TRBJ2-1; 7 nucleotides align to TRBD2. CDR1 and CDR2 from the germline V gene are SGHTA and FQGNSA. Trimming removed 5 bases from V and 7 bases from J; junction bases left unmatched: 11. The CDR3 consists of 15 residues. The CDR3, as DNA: TGTGCCAGCAGCCCACTTGGGGGGGGTAAAAATGAGCAGTTCTTC. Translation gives CASSPLGGGKNEQFF.

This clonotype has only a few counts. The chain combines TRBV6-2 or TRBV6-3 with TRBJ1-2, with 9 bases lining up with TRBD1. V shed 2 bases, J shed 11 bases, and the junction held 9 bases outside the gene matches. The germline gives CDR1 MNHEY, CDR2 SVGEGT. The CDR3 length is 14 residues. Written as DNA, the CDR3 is TGTGCCAGCAGTTACCGGGACAGGGAAAAGACTTACACCTTC. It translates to CASSYRDREKTYTF.

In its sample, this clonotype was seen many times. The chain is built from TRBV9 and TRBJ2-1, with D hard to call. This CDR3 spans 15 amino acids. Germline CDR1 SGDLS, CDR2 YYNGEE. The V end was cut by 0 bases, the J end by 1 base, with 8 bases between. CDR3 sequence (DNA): TGTGCCAGCAGCGTAGCCTGGGGTTCCTACAATGAGCAGTTCTTC. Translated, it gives CASSVAWGSYNEQFF. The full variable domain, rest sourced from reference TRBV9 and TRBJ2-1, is DSGVTQTPKHLITATGQRVTLRCSPRSGDLSVYWYQQSLDQGLQFLIQYYNGEERAKGNILERFSAQQFPDLHSELNLSSLELGDSALYFCASSVAWGSYNEQFFGPGTRLTVL.

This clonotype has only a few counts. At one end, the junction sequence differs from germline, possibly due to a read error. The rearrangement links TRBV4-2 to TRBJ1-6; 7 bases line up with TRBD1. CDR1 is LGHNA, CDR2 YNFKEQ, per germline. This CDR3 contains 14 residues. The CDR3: CASSEDRANSPLHF. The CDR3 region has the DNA TGTGCCAGCAGCGAAGACAGGGCGAATTCACCCCTCCACTTT.

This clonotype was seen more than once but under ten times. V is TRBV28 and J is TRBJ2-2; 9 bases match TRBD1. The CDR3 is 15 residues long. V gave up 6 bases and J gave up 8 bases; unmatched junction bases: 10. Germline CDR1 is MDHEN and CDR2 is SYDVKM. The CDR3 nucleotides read TGTGCCAGCAGCGTTCAAACAGGGGGCTGGGGGGAGCTGTTTTTT. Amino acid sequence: CASSVQTGGWGELFF.

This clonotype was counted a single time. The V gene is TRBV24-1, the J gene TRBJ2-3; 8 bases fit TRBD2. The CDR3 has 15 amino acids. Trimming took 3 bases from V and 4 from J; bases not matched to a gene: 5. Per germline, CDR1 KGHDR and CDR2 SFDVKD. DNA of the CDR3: TGTGCCACCAGTGATCCGGGGGGGCCGGCAGATACGCAGTATTTT. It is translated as CATSDPGGPADTQYF.

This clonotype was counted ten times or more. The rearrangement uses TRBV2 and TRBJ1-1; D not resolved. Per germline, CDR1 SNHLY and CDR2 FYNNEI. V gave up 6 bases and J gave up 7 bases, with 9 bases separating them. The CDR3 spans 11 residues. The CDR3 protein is CASSANGEAFF. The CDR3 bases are TGTGCCAGCAGCGCGAATGGTGAAGCTTTCTTT.

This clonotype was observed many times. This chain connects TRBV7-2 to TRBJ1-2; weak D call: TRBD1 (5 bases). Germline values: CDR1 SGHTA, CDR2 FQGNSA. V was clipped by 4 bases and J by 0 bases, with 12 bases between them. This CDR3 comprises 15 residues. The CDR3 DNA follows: TGTGCCAGCAGCTCCGCGGGGGGTCCTAACTATGGCTACACCTTC. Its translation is CASSSAGGPNYGYTF.

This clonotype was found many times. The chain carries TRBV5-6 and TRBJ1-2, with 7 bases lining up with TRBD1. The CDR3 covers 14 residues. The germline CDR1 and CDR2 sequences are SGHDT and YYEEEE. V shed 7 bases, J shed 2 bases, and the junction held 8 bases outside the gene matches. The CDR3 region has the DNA TGTGCCAGCTTCACGGGGACAGCAAACTATGGCTACACCTTC. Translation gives CASFTGTANYGYTF.

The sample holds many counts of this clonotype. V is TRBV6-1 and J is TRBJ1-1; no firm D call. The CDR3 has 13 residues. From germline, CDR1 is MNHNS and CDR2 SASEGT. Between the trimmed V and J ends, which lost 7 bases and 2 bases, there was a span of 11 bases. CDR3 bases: TGTGCCAGCAACGATCGAAGAAACACTGAAGCTTTCTTT. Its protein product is CASNDRRNTEAFF.

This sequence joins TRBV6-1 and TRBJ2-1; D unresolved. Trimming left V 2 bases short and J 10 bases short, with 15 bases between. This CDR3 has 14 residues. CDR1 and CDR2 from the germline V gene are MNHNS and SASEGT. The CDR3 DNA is TGTGCCAGCAGTGAATCGCTAACTCCCCCCGAGCAGTTCTTC. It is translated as CASSESLTPPEQFF.

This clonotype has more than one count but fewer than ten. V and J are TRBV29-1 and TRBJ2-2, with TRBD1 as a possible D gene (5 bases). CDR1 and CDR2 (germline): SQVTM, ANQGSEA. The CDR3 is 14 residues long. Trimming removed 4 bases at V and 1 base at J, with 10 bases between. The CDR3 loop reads CSVVITGNTGELFF. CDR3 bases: TGCAGCGTTGTCATAACAGGGAACACCGGGGAGCTGTTTTTT.

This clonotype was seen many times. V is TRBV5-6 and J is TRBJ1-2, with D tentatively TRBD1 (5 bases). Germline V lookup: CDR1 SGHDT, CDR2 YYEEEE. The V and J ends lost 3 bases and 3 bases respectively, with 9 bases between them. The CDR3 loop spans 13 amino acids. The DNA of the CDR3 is TGTGCCAGCAGCTCTGGGGCGGACTATGGCTACACCTTC. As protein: CASSSGADYGYTF.